The 30 T cell receptor beta chains below were found in one sample sequenced in a study of cytomegalovirus exposure and HLA in healthy donors. PCR employed 60 Vbeta and 13 Jbeta primers. Using immunoSEQ multiplex PCR, the repertoire was profiled, and TCRdb retains in-frame clones only, with some absent. This table holds under 150,000 clones, 67% found once. Sequences were obtained from PBMCs. The receptors were sampled from a man aged 18 to 30 in good health and CMV-seropositive.

V is TRBV6-6 and J is TRBJ1-1; D is possibly TRBD1 (6 bases). CDR1 MNHNY and CDR2 SVGAGI come from the germline V gene (reference sequence). The CDR3 runs 14 residues. The V gene lost 0 bases and the J gene lost 8 bases, with 13 bases spanning the gap. CDR3 protein: CASSYSKPGTEAFF. The DNA of the CDR3 is TGTGCCAGCAGTTACTCGAAGCCCGGGACAGAAGCTTTCTTT.

As to this clone: Other DNA sequences in the sample encode the same CDR3. The gene calls are TRBV10-3 and TRBJ1-1; 8 nucleotides agree with TRBD1. The ends lost 6 bases at V and 1 base at J; junction bases unmatched: 1. Germline loops: CDR1 ENHRY, CDR2 SYGVKD. The CDR3 has 13 amino acids. CDR3: CAIRGTGNTEAFF. CDR3 sequence (DNA): TGTGCCATCAGGGGGACAGGGAACACTGAAGCTTTCTTT.

The CDR3 is CASSASGGFEQFF. The CDR3 DNA follows: TGTGCCAGCAGTGCTAGCGGGGGTTTTGAGCAGTTCTTC. The J gene is TRBJ2-1, the V gene TRBV2; 10 nucleotides align to TRBD2. The CDR3 loop spans 13 amino acids. V lost 4 bases and J lost 9; bases outside the gene matches: 3. Germline V gene data show CDR1 as SNHLY and CDR2 as FYNNEI. The whole variable domain, filled in from reference TRBV2 and TRBJ2-1, reads EPEVTQTPSHQVTQMGQEVILRCVPISNHLYFYWYRQILGQKVEFLVSFYNNEISEKSEIFDDQFSVERPDGSNFTLKIRSTKLEDSAMYFCASSASGGFEQFFGPGTRLTVL.

This clone was picked up one time. This sequence joins TRBV5-1 and TRBJ2-7, with TRBD2 as a possible D gene (6 bases). The CDR3 covers 14 residues. Trimming took off 2 bases at V and 4 bases at J, with 13 bases between the two ends. From germline, CDR1 is SGHRS and CDR2 YFSETQ. The CDR3 region has the DNA TGCGCCAGCAGCTTCCGGGAGAGTGGGTACGAGCAGTACTTC. Protein sequence: CASSFRESGYEQYF.

The chain uses TRBV7-9 and TRBJ2-7, with a possible D match to TRBD2 (6 bases). Germline CDR1 SEHNR, CDR2 FQNEAQ (reference sequence). This CDR3 spans 12 amino acids. V lost 7 bases and J 6 bases, leaving 13 bases between the germline ends. This CDR3 is CASTPPAGEQYF. The CDR3 DNA reads as TGTGCCAGCACCCCGCCAGCGGGCGAGCAGTACTTC. Together with reference TRBV7-9 and TRBJ2-7, the CDR3 gives the full variable domain: DTGVSQNPRHKITKRGQNVTFRCDPISEHNRLYWYRQTLGQGPEFLTYFQNEAQLEKSRLLSDRFSAERPKGSFSTLEIQRTEQGDSAMYLCASTPPAGEQYFGPGTRLTVT.

V and J are TRBV2 and TRBJ2-7; D is ambiguous. Trimming removed 6 bases at V and 2 bases at J, with 11 bases between. The length of the CDR3 is 13 residues. Germline CDR1 SNHLY, CDR2 FYNNEI. This CDR3 is CASRSQMAYEQYF. The CDR3 coding sequence is TGTGCCAGCAGGTCACAGATGGCCTACGAGCAGTACTTC. Full variable domain (remainder filled in from reference TRBV2 and TRBJ2-7): EPEVTQTPSHQVTQMGQEVILRCVPISNHLYFYWYRQILGQKVEFLVSFYNNEISEKSEIFDDQFSVERPDGSNFTLKIRSTKLEDSAMYFCASRSQMAYEQYFGPGTRLTVT.

V and J are TRBV6-5 and TRBJ1-5; D perhaps matches TRBD1 (5 bases). CDR1 is MNHEY, CDR2 SVGAGI, per germline. This CDR3 contains 13 residues. Trimming cost V 8 bases and J 6 bases, with 14 bases left between them. CDR3 sequence reads: CASGGAVGQPQHF. In DNA form, the CDR3 reads TGTGCCAGCGGCGGGGCCGTCGGTCAGCCCCAGCATTTT.

The chain employs TRBV10-3 and TRBJ2-7, with D unclear. Trimming took off 2 bases at V and 9 bases at J, with 14 bases between the two ends. Per germline, CDR1 ENHRY and CDR2 SYGVKD. This CDR3 has 13 residues. The CDR3 DNA is TGTGCCATCAGTGAGGGGTCTACACAGTGGCAGTACGTC. It translates to CAISEGSTQWQYV.

The chain recombines TRBV5-1 with TRBJ1-4; TRBD1 might be the D (5 bases). V lost 4 bases to trimming and J lost 7 bases, with 14 bases between them. This CDR3 spans 14 amino acids. Germline-derived CDR1 and CDR2 are SGHRS and YFSETQ. Here the CDR3 reads CASSPRGGGEKLFF. CDR3 in DNA: TGCGCCAGCAGCCCACGGGGGGGAGGTGAAAAACTGTTTTTT.

The chain's CDR3 is CAWSLRGSPLHF. CDR3 sequence (DNA): TGTGCCTGGAGTCTGAGAGGGTCACCCCTCCACTTT. The gene calls are TRBV30 and TRBJ1-6; D gene uncertain. Per the germline V gene, CDR1 is GTSNPN and CDR2 is SVGIG (reference sequence). This CDR3 is built from 12 residues. With 2 bases removed from V and 10 bases from J, the gap between germline ends came to 9 bases.

This clone was seen a single time. This chain uses TRBV2 with TRBJ2-5; 7 nucleotides match TRBD2. CDR1 and CDR2 from the germline V gene are SNHLY and FYNNEI. The CDR3 sequence is 15 residues long. Trimming at V came to 11 bases and at J to 2 bases, leaving 14 bases not matched to a gene. The CDR3 here is CARSGGDNSQETQYF. CDR3 DNA sequence: TGTGCCCGAAGTGGGGGGGATAATTCTCAAGAGACCCAGTACTTC.

The chain joins TRBV20-1 to TRBJ2-7, with D hard to call. This CDR3 has 11 residues. Trimming took off 6 bases at V and 4 bases at J, with 10 bases between the two ends. Germline CDR1 and CDR2: DFQATT and SNEGSKA (reference sequence). The CDR3 protein is CSAQTIYEQYF. CDR3 nucleotides: TGCAGTGCGCAGACAATTTACGAGCAGTACTTC.

A single count supports this clone. The chain uses TRBV2 and TRBJ2-1, with 10 bases aligning to TRBD2. This CDR3 spans 15 amino acids. The germline gives CDR1 SNHLY, CDR2 FYNNEI. V gave up 6 bases and J gave up 8 bases; unmatched junction bases: 10. The DNA for the CDR3 is TGTGCCAGCAGGCCGCTAGCGGGGGCCACGGATGAGCAGTTCTTC. Amino acids: CASRPLAGATDEQFF.

This clone was counted only a few times. The J gene is TRBJ1-4, the V gene TRBV4-1; a weak D match, TRBD1 (5 bases). Germline V gives CDR1 MGHRA, CDR2 YSYEKL. This CDR3 comprises 14 residues. Deletions cut 4 bases from V and 8 bases from J, with 14 bases between. The CDR3 sequence is CASSPADSHEKLFF. CDR3 DNA: TGCGCCAGCAGCCCGGCCGACAGTCACGAAAAACTGTTTTTT.

The chain couples TRBV11-2 to TRBJ1-4, with 8 bases that match TRBD1. The V gene end was trimmed by 3 bases and the J gene end by 5 bases; junction bases not matched to a gene: 5. There are 15 residues in the CDR3. CDR1 is SGHAT and CDR2 is FQNNGV in the germline V gene. The CDR3 DNA reads TGTGCCAGCAGCTTCGACAGGGGACCGAATGAAAAACTGTTTTTT. Translation gives CASSFDRGPNEKLFF.

The chain carries TRBV7-2 and TRBJ2-5, with 9 bases aligning to TRBD1. Near its end, the DNA agrees better with TRBJ2-7, so the J call may be wrong. Germline V gives CDR1 SGHTA, CDR2 FQGNSA. The length of the CDR3 is 15 residues. DNA of the CDR3: TGTGCCAGCAGCGCCTTGACAGGGGGTGCCTACGAGCAGTACTTC. Amino acids: CASSALTGGAYEQYF.

As to this clone: At one boundary the junction diverges from the germline segment, which might be a read error. V usage is TRBV7-9 and J usage is TRBJ1-3; D gene uncertain. Germline V gives CDR1 SEHNR, CDR2 FQNEAQ (reference sequence). This CDR3 contains 15 residues. The CDR3 sequence: CASSYSGTSRNTIYF. Written as DNA, the CDR3 is TGTGCCAGCAGCTACTCAGGAACCTCTCGAAACACCATATATTTT. The variable domain in full, with the rest retrieved from reference TRBV7-9 and TRBJ1-3, is DTGVSQNPRHKITKRGQNVTFRCDPISEHNRLYWYRQTLGQGPEFLTYFQNEAQLEKSRLLSDRFSAERPKGSFSTLEIQRTEQGDSAMYLCASSYSGTSRNTIYFGEGSWLTVV.

The chain combines TRBV10-1 with TRBJ2-1, with D hard to call. This CDR3 has 12 amino acids. V lost 2 bases, J lost 8 bases, and 7 bases lay in between. The germline V gene encodes CDR1 WNHNN and CDR2 SYGVQD (reference sequence). The CDR3 is CASSERVDEQFF. In DNA, the CDR3 is TGCGCCAGCAGTGAGCGGGTAGATGAGCAGTTCTTC.

The chain combines TRBV7-9 with TRBJ1-1; the match to TRBD1 covers 7 bases. Losses at the gene ends were 1 base for V and 4 bases for J; bases not matched to a gene: 9. The CDR3 totals 16 residues. Germline V gives CDR1 SEHNR, CDR2 FQNEAQ (reference sequence). The CDR3 bases are TGTGCCAGCAGCTTAGTGGGACAGAGGTTTGGCACTGAAGCTTTCTTT. This gives the protein CASSLVGQRFGTEAFF.

The rearrangement joins TRBV6-5 to TRBJ1-6; tentatively, D is TRBD1 (5 bases). Germline CDR1 is MNHEY and CDR2 is SVGAGI. The germline V and J ends were trimmed by 2 bases and 8 bases, with 13 bases remaining between them. The CDR3 consists of 15 residues. CDR3 DNA: TGTGCCAGCAGTTACCGGGACTCCAGGGATTCACCCCTCCACTTT. Its translation is CASSYRDSRDSPLHF.

This clone was picked up a small number of times. The chain has TRBV6-4 and TRBJ2-1, with 10 nucleotides matching TRBD2. The CDR3 is 16 amino acids. With 5 bases clipped from V and 7 bases from J, the junction kept 11 bases outside the gene matches. CDR1 is MRHNA and CDR2 is SNTAGT in the germline V gene. This CDR3 is CASSPFTSGDFNEQFF. In nucleotides, the CDR3 is TGTGCCAGCAGTCCCTTTACTAGCGGGGATTTTAATGAGCAGTTCTTC.

In this sample, this clone turned up a few times. The V and J genes are TRBV7-9 and TRBJ1-3; D unclear. The V gene's germline CDR1 is SEHNR and CDR2 FQNEAQ (reference sequence). V shed 5 bases and J shed 0 bases, with 11 bases lying between them. CDR3 length equals 15 residues. The CDR3 nucleotides read TGTGCCAGCAGCCAAGGACTGATCTCTGGAAACACCATATATTTT. The encoded protein is CASSQGLISGNTIYF.

This chain links TRBV18 with TRBJ2-7, with 10 bases fitting TRBD1. CDR1 and CDR2 (germline): KGHSH, LQKENI. V lost 5 bases to trimming and J lost 5 bases; unmatched junction nucleotides: 12. The CDR3 sequence is 16 residues long. The CDR3 region is CASSSTWGDRGHEQYF. The CDR3 bases are TGTGCCAGCTCATCGACTTGGGGGGACAGGGGCCACGAGCAGTACTTC.

The chain combines TRBV6-5 with TRBJ2-7; a weak D match, TRBD1 (5 bases). V lost 6 bases to trimming and J lost 2 bases, with 17 bases between them. CDR1 is MNHEY, CDR2 SVGAGI, per germline. This CDR3 has 15 amino acids. CDR3 sequence: CASSPDRLIAYEQYF. CDR3 nucleotide sequence: TGTGCCAGCAGCCCCGACAGACTGATTGCCTACGAGCAGTACTTC.

The chain uses TRBV7-9 and TRBJ1-3, with no clear D. The CDR3 consists of 14 residues. V was pared by 1 base and J by 8 bases, with 12 bases between. The germline V gene encodes CDR1 SEHNR and CDR2 FQNEAQ (reference sequence). For the CDR3, the DNA is TGTGCCAGCAGCTTAGTCCTTGGCCGGGACACCATATATTTT. Its translation is CASSLVLGRDTIYF.

This clone was counted between two and nine times. This rearrangement joins TRBV9 to TRBJ1-1; perhaps TRBD1 as D (5 bases). V lost 4 bases and J lost 1, with 11 bases in between. The CDR3 totals 14 residues. Germline V gene sequence: CDR1 SGDLS, CDR2 YYNGEE. The CDR3 spells CASSPGRGNTEAFF. The CDR3, as DNA: TGTGCCAGCAGCCCCGGAAGGGGGAACACTGAAGCTTTCTTT.

The chain combines TRBV29-1 with TRBJ2-5; D is undetermined. Per the germline V gene, CDR1 is SQVTM and CDR2 is ANQGSEA. V was pared by 7 bases and J by 1 base, with 7 bases between. This CDR3 has 11 amino acids. The CDR3 DNA reads TGCAGCGCCTCCCTCCAAGAGACCCAGTACTTC. Amino acids: CSASLQETQYF.

This rearrangement joins TRBV4-1 to TRBJ2-1; 12 bases are a match to TRBD2. CDR3 length equals 17 residues. The germline V gene encodes CDR1 MGHRA and CDR2 YSYEKL. With V trimmed by 0 bases and J by 6 bases, 6 bases remained unmatched. The CDR3, as DNA: TGCGCCAGCAGCCAAGATTCTAGCGGGGGGGCGTCCAATGAGCAGTTCTTC. Its translation: CASSQDSSGGASNEQFF.

The chain joins TRBV5-6 to TRBJ1-6; D remains unclear. The germline CDR1 and CDR2 sequences are SGHDT and YYEEEE. Trimming removed 5 bases from V and 4 bases from J, with 4 bases in between. The CDR3 is made up of 12 amino acids. The CDR3 nucleotides are TGTGCCAGCAGAGAGTATAATTCACCCCTCCACTTT. It yields the protein CASREYNSPLHF.

V and J are TRBV6-1 and TRBJ2-6, with TRBD1 matching over 7 bases. Germline V gene data show CDR1 as MNHNS and CDR2 as SASEGT. The CDR3 loop spans 14 amino acids. The V segment lost 3 bases and the J segment 11 bases; nucleotides outside the gene matches: 7. CDR3 sequence reads: CASSELRQGHVLTF. CDR3 nucleotide sequence: TGTGCCAGCAGTGAGTTGAGACAGGGTCACGTCCTGACTTTC.